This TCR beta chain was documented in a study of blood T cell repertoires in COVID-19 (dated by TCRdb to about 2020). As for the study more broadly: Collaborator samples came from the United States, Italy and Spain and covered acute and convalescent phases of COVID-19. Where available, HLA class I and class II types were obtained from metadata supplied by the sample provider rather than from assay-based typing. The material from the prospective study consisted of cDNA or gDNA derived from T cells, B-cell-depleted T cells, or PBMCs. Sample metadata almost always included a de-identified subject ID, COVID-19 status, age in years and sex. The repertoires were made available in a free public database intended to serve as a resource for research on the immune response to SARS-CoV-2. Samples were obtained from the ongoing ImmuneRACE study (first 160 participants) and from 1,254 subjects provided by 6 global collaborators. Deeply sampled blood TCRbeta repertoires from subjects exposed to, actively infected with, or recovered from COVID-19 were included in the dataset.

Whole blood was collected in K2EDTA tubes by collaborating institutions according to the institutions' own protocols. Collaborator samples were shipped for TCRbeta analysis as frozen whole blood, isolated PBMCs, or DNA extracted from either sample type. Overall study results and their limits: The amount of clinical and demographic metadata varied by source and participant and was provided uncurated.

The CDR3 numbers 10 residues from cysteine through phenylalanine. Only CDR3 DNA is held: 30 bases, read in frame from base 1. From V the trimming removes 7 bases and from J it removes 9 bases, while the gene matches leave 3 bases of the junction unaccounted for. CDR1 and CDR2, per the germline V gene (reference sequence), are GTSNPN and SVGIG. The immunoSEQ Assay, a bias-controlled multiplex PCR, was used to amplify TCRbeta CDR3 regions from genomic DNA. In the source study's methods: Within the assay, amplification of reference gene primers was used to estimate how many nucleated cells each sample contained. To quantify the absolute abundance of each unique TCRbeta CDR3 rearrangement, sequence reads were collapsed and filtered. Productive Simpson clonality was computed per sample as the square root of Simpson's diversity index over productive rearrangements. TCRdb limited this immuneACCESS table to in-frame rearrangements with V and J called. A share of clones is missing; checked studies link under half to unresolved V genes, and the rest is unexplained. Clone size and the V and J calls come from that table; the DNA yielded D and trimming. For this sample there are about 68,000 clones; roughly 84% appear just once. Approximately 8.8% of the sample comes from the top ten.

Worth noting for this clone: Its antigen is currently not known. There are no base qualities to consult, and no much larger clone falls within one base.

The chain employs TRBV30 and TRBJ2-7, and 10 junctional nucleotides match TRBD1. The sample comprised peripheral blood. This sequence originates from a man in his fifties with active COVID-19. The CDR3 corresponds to CASGQGVQYF. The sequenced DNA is TGTGCCTCAGGACAGGGGGTGCAGTACTTC.